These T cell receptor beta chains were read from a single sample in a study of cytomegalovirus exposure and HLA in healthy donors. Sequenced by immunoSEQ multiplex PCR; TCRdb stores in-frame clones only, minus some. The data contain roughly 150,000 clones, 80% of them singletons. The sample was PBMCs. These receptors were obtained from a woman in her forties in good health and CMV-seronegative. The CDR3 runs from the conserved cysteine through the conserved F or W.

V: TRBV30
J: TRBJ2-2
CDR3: CAWKQGWDTGELFF

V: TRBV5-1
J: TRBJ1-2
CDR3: CASSLEGQGAHGYTF

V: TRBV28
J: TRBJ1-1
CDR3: CASSHRDSEAFF

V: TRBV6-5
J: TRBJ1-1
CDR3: CASSYVGGNTEAFF

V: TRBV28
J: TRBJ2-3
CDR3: CASSRTKNTQYF

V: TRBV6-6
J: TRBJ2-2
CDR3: CASRGTGTNTGELFF

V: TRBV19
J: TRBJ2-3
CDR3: CASSMFNGRGSDTQYF

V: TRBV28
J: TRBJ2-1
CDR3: CASSRPGQVYNEQFF

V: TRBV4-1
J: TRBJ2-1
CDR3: CASSQGSQAGPSHEQFF

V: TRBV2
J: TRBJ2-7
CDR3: CASSEQLAGNVWQYF

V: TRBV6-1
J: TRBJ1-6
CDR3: CASSAQGSYNSPLHF

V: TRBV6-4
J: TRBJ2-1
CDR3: CASSRLAGPYEQFF

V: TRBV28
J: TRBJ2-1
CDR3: CASSLYRDNYNEQFF

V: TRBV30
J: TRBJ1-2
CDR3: CAWSIGAGYTF

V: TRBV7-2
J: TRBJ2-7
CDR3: CASSSTGTGISYEQYF

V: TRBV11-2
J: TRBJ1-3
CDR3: CASSSGRGRGIRNTIYF

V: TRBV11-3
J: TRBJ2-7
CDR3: CASSRDPYLSYEQYF

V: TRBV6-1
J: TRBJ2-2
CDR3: CASSRTGVNTGELFF

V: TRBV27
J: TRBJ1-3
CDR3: CASRPRGAGNTIYF

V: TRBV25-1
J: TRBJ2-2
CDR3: CASTLARTGELFF

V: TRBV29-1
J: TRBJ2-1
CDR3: CSVVHGNEQFF

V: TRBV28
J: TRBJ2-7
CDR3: CASTLGGAGPYEQYF

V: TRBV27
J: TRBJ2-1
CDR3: CASSSWTSGHYNEQFF

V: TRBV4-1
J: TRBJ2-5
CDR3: CASSLTDRGFRETQYF

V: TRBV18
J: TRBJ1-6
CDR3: CASSPSGRGEESPLHF

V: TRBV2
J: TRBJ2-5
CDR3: CATRRAGETQYF

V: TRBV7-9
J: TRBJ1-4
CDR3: CASSDQGALEKLFF

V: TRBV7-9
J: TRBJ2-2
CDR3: CATEGDKPSAYTGELFF

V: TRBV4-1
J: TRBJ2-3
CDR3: CASSQDRPGTDTQYF

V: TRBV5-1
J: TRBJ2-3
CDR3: CASSLEGQGVSDTQYF

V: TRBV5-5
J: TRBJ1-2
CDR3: CASSLEPGYGYTF

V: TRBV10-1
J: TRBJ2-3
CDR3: CASSLVGQGSSTDTQYF